This T cell receptor (beta chain) was sequenced in a study of OX40 agonist ivuxolimab in advanced cancers. Study context: In this cohort, patients received ivuxolimab, an agonistic anti-OX40 (CD134) antibody. Patients enrolled in dose escalation were diagnosed with hepatocellular carcinoma, melanoma, renal cell or head and neck cancer.

To note about this clone: Its antigen is currently unknown.

Study conclusions and caveats: By week 6 at 0.1 to 3.0 mg/kg, blood CD4+ and CD8+ T cells had expanded clonally. CD4+ T cells averaged fewer expanded clones than CD8+ T cells.

Germline CDR1 and CDR2: MDHEN and SYDVKM. The CDR3 is 13 amino acids. Here immunoSEQ multiplex PCR was the method, and the copy in TCRdb shows in-frame clones only, minus some. The repertoire consists of approximately 100,000 clones, with 90% occurring once and the leading ten covering roughly 1.6%. This sequence was found in an adult with an advanced solid tumor such as melanoma, head and neck, liver or kidney cancer. The chain couples TRBV28 to TRBJ2-7, with a possible D match to TRBD1 (6 bases). The source material was CD4+ or CD8+ T cells sorted from blood, sampled in a trial of the OX40 agonist ivuxolimab. The CDR3 is CATMKGHFYEQYF. As DNA, the CDR3 is TGTGCGACCATGAAGGGACACTTCTACGAGCAGTACTTC.